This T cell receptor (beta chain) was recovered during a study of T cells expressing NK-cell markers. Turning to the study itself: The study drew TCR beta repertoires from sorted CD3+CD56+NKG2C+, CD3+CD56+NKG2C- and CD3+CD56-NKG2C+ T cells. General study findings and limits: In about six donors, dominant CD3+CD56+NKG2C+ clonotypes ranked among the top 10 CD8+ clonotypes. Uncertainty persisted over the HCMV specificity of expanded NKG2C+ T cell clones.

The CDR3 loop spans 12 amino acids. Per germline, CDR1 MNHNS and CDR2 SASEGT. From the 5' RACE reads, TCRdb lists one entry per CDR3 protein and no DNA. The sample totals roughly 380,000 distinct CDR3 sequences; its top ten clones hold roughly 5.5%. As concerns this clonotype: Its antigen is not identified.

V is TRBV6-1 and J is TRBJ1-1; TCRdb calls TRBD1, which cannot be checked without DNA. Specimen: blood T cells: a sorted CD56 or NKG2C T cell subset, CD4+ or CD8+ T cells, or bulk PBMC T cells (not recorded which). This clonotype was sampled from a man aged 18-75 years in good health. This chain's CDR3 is CASRGDNTEAFF.